Below, 27 T cell receptor beta chains from the same sample are listed, as sequenced in a study of OX40 agonist ivuxolimab in advanced cancers. Some clones are missing from TCRdb's copy, which holds only in-frame ones; the method was immunoSEQ multiplex PCR. This table holds 70,000 to 80,000 clones, almost 90% found once. This specimen was CD4+ or CD8+ T cells sorted from blood, taken in a trial of the OX40 agonist ivuxolimab. Receptors were obtained from an adult with an advanced solid tumor such as melanoma, head and neck, liver or kidney cancer.

A few counts support this clone. This chain links TRBV6-4 with TRBJ2-3; TRBD1 matches at 9 bases. V trimming: 7 bases; J trimming: 6 bases; junction bases outside the gene matches: 14. The CDR3 has 16 amino acids. Per germline, CDR1 MRHNA and CDR2 SNTAGT. CDR3 DNA sequence: TGTGCCAGCATTAAGCCGGGACAGGGATTATCGGATACGCAGTATTTT. Translation: CASIKPGQGLSDTQYF.

The chain has TRBV10-3 and TRBJ2-5; a possible D gene is TRBD1 (6 bases). Germline V gene data show CDR1 as ENHRY and CDR2 as SYGVKD. The V gene lost 4 bases and the J gene lost 4 bases, with 16 bases spanning the gap. The CDR3 spans 15 residues. In nucleotides, the CDR3 is TGTGCCATCAGTGTAGGGACAACCGTTGGAGAGACCCAGTACTTC. Translating it yields CAISVGTTVGETQYF.

The chain links TRBV7-2 to TRBJ2-1; 10 positions match TRBD2. Germline V gives CDR1 SGHTA, CDR2 FQGNSA. The CDR3 loop spans 14 amino acids. Losses at the gene ends were 0 bases for V and 9 bases for J; bases not matched to a gene: 2. The CDR3 loop reads CASSLAGTSVEQFF. The CDR3 DNA reads TGTGCCAGCAGCTTAGCCGGGACTAGCGTTGAGCAGTTCTTC.

V gene TRBV5-1 combines with J gene TRBJ2-5; D gene ambiguous. The CDR3 is made up of 15 amino acids. The V and J ends lost 4 bases and 0 bases respectively, with 13 bases between them. The germline V gene encodes CDR1 SGHRS and CDR2 YFSETQ. For the CDR3, the DNA is TGCGCCAGCAGCCCTAGTGGGCGTAACCAAGAGACCCAGTACTTC. Amino acid sequence: CASSPSGRNQETQYF.

This rearrangement joins TRBV7-3 to TRBJ2-3, with 11 bases matching TRBD2. This CDR3 is 16 amino acids long. The junction had 10 bases not matched to a gene; V was cut back by 5 bases and J by 6 bases. The germline V gene encodes CDR1 SGHTA and CDR2 FQGTGA. The CDR3 loop is CASSPHSGGAGDTQYF. The CDR3 DNA is TGTGCCAGCAGCCCGCATAGCGGGGGGGCAGGTGATACGCAGTATTTT. The entire variable domain, with the rest obtained from reference TRBV7-3 and TRBJ2-3, is as follows: GAGVSQTPSNKVTEKGKYVELRCDPISGHTALYWYRQSLGQGPEFLIYFQGTGAADDSGLPNDRFFAVRPEGSVSTLKIQRTERGDSAVYLCASSPHSGGAGDTQYFGPGTRLTVL.

This clone was detected only once. The chain recombines TRBV6-1 with TRBJ2-3; 10 nucleotides agree with TRBD1. CDR1 and CDR2 from the germline V gene are MNHNS and SASEGT. V was pared by 5 bases and J by 5 bases, with 7 bases of the junction left unmatched. The CDR3 has 15 amino acids. CDR3 amino acids: CASSRQGARRDTQYF. CDR3 sequence (DNA): TGTGCCAGCAGTAGACAGGGGGCGCGTAGAGATACGCAGTATTTT.

The rearrangement links TRBV18 to TRBJ2-1, with 9 bases that match TRBD1. This CDR3 is 16 amino acids long. Unmatched junction bases numbered 9, after V lost 4 bases and J lost 5 bases. Germline V gene data show CDR1 as KGHSH and CDR2 as LQKENI. In DNA form, the CDR3 reads TGTGCCAGCTCACTAGCCGGGACAGGGCTCAACAATGAGCAGTTCTTC. This gives the protein CASSLAGTGLNNEQFF.

This chain uses TRBV30 with TRBJ1-3, with TRBD1 identical over 7 bases. CDR1 and CDR2 (germline): GTSNPN, SVGIG (reference sequence). V lost 3 bases and J lost 2; bases outside the gene matches: 4. The CDR3 spans 14 residues. The CDR3 is CAWSLTGTGNTIYF. DNA of the CDR3: TGTGCCTGGAGCCTGACAGGGACTGGAAACACCATATATTTT.

This clone was counted only a few times. This chain joins TRBV5-4 and TRBJ2-1, with D unclear. The V end was cut by 1 base, the J end by 0 bases, with 8 bases between. Germline CDR1 and CDR2: SGHNT and YYREEE (reference sequence). The CDR3 covers 15 residues. This CDR3 reads CASSLRGGSYNEQFF. The CDR3 bases are TGTGCCAGCAGCTTGCGCGGCGGCTCCTACAATGAGCAGTTCTTC.

The rearrangement links TRBV18 to TRBJ1-6; D is unclear. V was shortened by 6 bases and J by 0 bases, with 15 bases between the two germline ends. The CDR3 is made up of 17 amino acids. CDR1 is KGHSH, CDR2 LQKENI, per germline. CDR3 sequence (DNA): TGTGCCAGCTCCCCGGTTGGGTCAAGCTCCTATAATTCACCCCTCCACTTT. Protein product: CASSPVGSSSYNSPLHF.

The chain has TRBV7-8 and TRBJ2-3; D gene uncertain. Germline values: CDR1 SGHVS, CDR2 FQNEAQ. V gave up 1 base and J gave up 0 bases, with 8 bases separating them. The CDR3 consists of 15 residues. CDR3 DNA: TGTGCCAGCAGCTTAGATCTTGTTAGCACAGATACGCAGTATTTT. Translating gives CASSLDLVSTDTQYF.

This sequence joins TRBV11-1 and TRBJ1-6; 7 nucleotides align to TRBD1. V shed 5 bases and J 0 bases; nucleotides not matched to a gene: 7. CDR1 is SGHAT, CDR2 FQDESV, per germline (reference sequence). This CDR3 is 17 amino acids long. CDR3 in DNA: TGTGCCAGCAGCCCGCCGGGACAGAGCTCCTATAATTCACCCCTCCACTTT. Amino acid sequence: CASSPPGQSSYNSPLHF.

Remarks on this clone: A read error may produce the germline difference seen at one junction end. The rearrangement links TRBV7-7 to TRBJ2-1, with D possibly being TRBD1 or TRBD2 (5 bases each). The CDR3 length is 15 residues. Germline assignment: CDR1 SSHAT and CDR2 FNYEAQ (reference sequence). CDR3: CASSLGGAGLNEQFF. In DNA form, the CDR3 reads TGTGCTAGCAGCTTAGGAGGAGCAGGGTTAAATGAGCAGTTCTTC.

The V call is TRBV7-8, the J call TRBJ1-2; tentative D call: TRBD1 (6 bases). The ends were cut back, 5 bases at V and 5 bases at J, with 18 bases in the middle. In germline, CDR1 is SGHVS, CDR2 FQNEAQ. This CDR3 is built from 15 residues. For the CDR3, the DNA is TGTGCCAGCAGCCCTCCCCCAGGGGCGGATTATGGCTACACCTTC. It encodes CASSPPPGADYGYTF.

V usage is TRBV7-2 and J usage is TRBJ1-2; D uncertain. The V gene lost 1 base and the J gene lost 4 bases, with 13 bases spanning the gap. Per germline, CDR1 SGHTA and CDR2 FQGNSA. The CDR3 has 15 residues. CDR3 residues: CASSLGASHAYGYTF. As DNA, the CDR3 is TGTGCCAGCAGCTTAGGAGCTTCACACGCCTATGGCTACACCTTC.

V is TRBV5-4 and J is TRBJ2-7; D is unclear. Deletions cut 6 bases from V and 5 bases from J, with 18 bases between. The CDR3 extends over 14 amino acids. Germline V gives CDR1 SGHNT, CDR2 YYREEE (reference sequence). In nucleotides, the CDR3 is TGTGCCAGCAACACCGAGTGGGGAACCCACGAGCAGTACTTC. Amino acids: CASNTEWGTHEQYF.

This chain uses TRBV18 with TRBJ1-1; a weak D match, TRBD1 (6 bases). CDR3 length equals 13 residues. V lost 8 bases and J lost 4, with 14 bases in between. CDR1 and CDR2 from the germline V gene are KGHSH and LQKENI. The CDR3 DNA reads as TGTGCCAGCGGCTCGGACAGAGGCACTGAAGCTTTCTTT. This gives the protein CASGSDRGTEAFF.

The chain employs TRBV7-2 and TRBJ2-3; D is uncertain. Germline V gives CDR1 SGHTA, CDR2 FQGNSA. The CDR3 covers 15 residues. The ends were cut back, 3 bases at V and 2 bases at J, with 12 bases in the middle. The CDR3: CASSFRSRTTDTQYF. The CDR3 nucleotides are TGTGCCAGCAGCTTCAGATCAAGGACCACAGATACGCAGTATTTT.

The chain carries TRBV30 and TRBJ1-5, with no clear D. Trimming took off 0 bases at V and 4 bases at J, with 7 bases between the two ends. Germline V lookup: CDR1 GTSNPN, CDR2 SVGIG (reference sequence). This CDR3 has 13 residues. In DNA, the CDR3 is TGTGCCTGGAGTGTCTCGGGGAATCAGCCCCAGCATTTT. The encoded protein is CAWSVSGNQPQHF.

The gene calls are TRBV9 and TRBJ2-3; tentatively, D is TRBD1 (5 bases). CDR3 length: 17 amino acids. V was clipped by 0 bases and J by 2 bases, with 16 bases between them. Germline lookup yields CDR1 SGDLS and CDR2 YYNGEE. The CDR3 bases are TGTGCCAGCAGCGTAGAAGGGGTAGTAGGGGCCACAGATACGCAGTATTTT. Protein: CASSVEGVVGATDTQYF.

This clone was counted only a few times. The CDR3: CASSISRETEAFF. DNA of the CDR3: TGTGCCAGTAGTATATCTCGGGAAACTGAAGCTTTCTTT. The chain uses TRBV19 and TRBJ1-1; D unresolved. Trimming took 2 bases from V and 5 from J, leaving 9 bases between them. The CDR3 spans 13 residues. Per germline, CDR1 LNHDA and CDR2 SQIVND (reference sequence).

The chain carries TRBV7-9 and TRBJ2-7, with 7 bases aligning to TRBD1. The length of the CDR3 is 17 residues. The germline V gene has CDR1 SEHNR and CDR2 FQNEAQ (reference sequence). J gave up 3 bases and V 1 base, and 12 bases lay outside the gene matches. The CDR3 DNA sequence: TGTGCCAGCAGCTTAGTAGGGGGCCATGGAGAGAACTACGAGCAGTACTTC. Amino acid sequence: CASSLVGGHGENYEQYF. Drawing the rest from reference TRBV7-9 and TRBJ2-7, the complete variable domain is DTGVSQNPRHKITKRGQNVTFRCDPISEHNRLYWYRQTLGQGPEFLTYFQNEAQLEKSRLLSDRFSAERPKGSFSTLEIQRTEQGDSAMYLCASSLVGGHGENYEQYFGPGTRLTVT.

The chain carries TRBV4-2 and TRBJ2-3, with 12 bases fitting TRBD2. The CDR3 spans 17 residues. Germline CDR1 and CDR2: LGHNA and YNFKEQ. V was pared by 4 bases and J by 2 bases, with 7 bases of the junction left unmatched. The CDR3 nucleotides read TGTGCCAGCAGCCCACAACTAGCGGGAGGCCCCACAGATACGCAGTATTTT. It translates to CASSPQLAGGPTDTQYF.

V usage is TRBV28 and J usage is TRBJ2-1; a possible D gene is TRBD1 (6 bases). V was shortened by 6 bases and J by 4 bases, with 19 bases between the two germline ends. This CDR3 spans 16 amino acids. Germline V CDR1 and CDR2: MDHEN, SYDVKM. CDR3 coding DNA: TGTGCCAGCAGACCCACAGGGAGCGGACGTTACAATGAGCAGTTCTTC. Amino acids: CASRPTGSGRYNEQFF.

This clone was observed a single time. This chain uses TRBV21-1 with TRBJ2-2; TRBD1, the table's D call, was not compared with the DNA. TRBV21-1 is designated a pseudogene. The CDR3 extends over 13 amino acids. The CDR3 nucleotides are TGTGCCAGCAGCAAAAAAGGGGCCGGGGAGCTGTTTTTT. Translation gives CASSKKGAGELFF.

The V call is TRBV6-1, the J call TRBJ1-2; 8 bases line up with TRBD1. With 5 bases clipped from V and 8 bases from J, the junction kept 7 bases outside the gene matches. From germline, CDR1 is MNHNS and CDR2 SASEGT. CDR3 length: 13 residues. The CDR3 loop is CASSRTGSEGYTF. The CDR3 coding sequence is TGTGCCAGCAGTAGGACAGGGTCGGAGGGCTACACCTTC.

This chain connects TRBV27 to TRBJ2-6; D is uncertain. The V gene lost 6 bases and the J gene lost 0 bases, with 6 bases spanning the gap. CDR3 length: 14 amino acids. Looked up from germline, CDR1 is MNHEY and CDR2 is SMNVEV (reference sequence). The CDR3 here is CASRLISGANVLTF. The DNA of the CDR3 is TGTGCCAGCAGGCTGATCTCTGGGGCCAACGTCCTGACTTTC.